This TCR beta chain was identified in a study of T-cell reconstitution after alpha-beta-depleted transplantation in children. This CDR3 region has 15 residues. The V gene end was trimmed by 6 bases and the J gene end by 7 bases; junction bases not matched to a gene: 11. The germline V gene has CDR1 MNHEY and CDR2 SVGEGT. Only a few counts were recorded for this clonotype. Its specificity is unknown. Study-wide points: Some patients' high day-60 TCRbeta diversity was attributed to recipient cells surviving conditioning. Newly produced T cells mostly accounted for T-cell counts and diversity one year post-transplant. Where alpha-beta T cells came from about two months after transplant was reportedly several hundred expanded graft clones.

Construction of the TCRbeta library involved unique molecular identifiers. TCRdb independently ran MiXCR on the PCR reads; one entry per CDR3 protein. The sample holds some 300,000 distinct CDR3 sequences, nearly 8% seen once. The J gene is TRBJ1-5, the V gene TRBV6-2 or TRBV6-3; 8 bases are shared with TRBD1. The TCR was taken from a female patient between 2 and 15 years old who had a stem cell transplant for Fanconi anemia, so the T cells may come from the graft donor. The material sequenced was peripheral blood, taken 360 days after TCRalphabeta/CD19-depleted stem cell transplant. CDR3 DNA: TGTGCCAGCAGCCCCCATGACAGGGGACAGCAGCCCCAGCATTTT. This codes for CASSPHDRGQQPQHF.